A selection of T cell receptor beta chains follows, all from one sample in a study of blood T cells in healthy people across ages. MiXCR was run by TCRdb on the 5' RACE reads, yielding one entry per CDR3 protein. The table records about 1.5 million distinct CDR3 sequences, roughly two fifths of them present only once. Sequencing was performed on blood. The receptors stem from a woman between 18 and 29 years old in good health. The CDR3 runs from the conserved cysteine through the conserved F or W. The D gene is left open where the match is weak. Part of the rows lack a size; the others show once, few, many or a class for expanded clones.

CDR3: CASSVGTYEQYF
DNA: TGTGCCAGCAGTGTCGGGACTTACGAGCAGTACTTC
V: TRBV6-2/TRBV6-3
D: -
J: TRBJ2-7
size: many

CDR3: CASSHGQDEAFF
DNA: TGTGCCAGCAGCCACGGACAGGATGAAGCTTTCTTT
V: TRBV12-3/TRBV12-4
D: TRBD1
J: TRBJ1-1
size: few

CDR3: CASSLEEYSNQPQHF
DNA: TGTGCCAGCAGTTTGGAAGAGTATAGCAATCAGCCCCAGCATTTT
V: TRBV12-3/TRBV12-4
D: -
J: TRBJ1-5
size: -

CDR3: CASSLDRHTGELFF
DNA: TGTGCTAGCAGCCTAGATCGGCACACCGGGGAGCTGTTTTTT
V: TRBV7-7
D: -
J: TRBJ2-2
size: few

CDR3: CASSQEGLAGSYNEQYF
DNA: TGCGCCAGCAGCCAAGAGGGACTAGCGGGATCCTACAATGAGCAGTACTTC
V: TRBV4-1
D: TRBD2
J: TRBJ2-7
size: -

CDR3: CASSLRSPSGNYEQYF
DNA: TGTGCCAGCAGCTTAAGGTCTCCTAGCGGGAATTACGAGCAGTACTTC
V: TRBV7-3
D: TRBD2
J: TRBJ2-7
size: few

CDR3: CASSQSRGTVTEAFF
DNA: TGCGCCAGCAGCCAGTCTCGAGGGACGGTCACTGAAGCTTTCTTT
V: TRBV4-1
D: -
J: TRBJ1-1
size: few

CDR3: CASSLAPRGGYGYTF
DNA: TGTGCCAGCAGCTTAGCGCCCAGGGGCGGCTATGGCTACACCTTC
V: TRBV7-9
D: -
J: TRBJ1-2
size: few

CDR3: CASSLTGVKQFF
DNA: TGTGCCAGCAGCTTAACTGGGGTAAAGCAGTTCTTC
V: TRBV7-3
D: -
J: TRBJ2-1
size: -

CDR3: CASSRASINTGELFF
DNA: TGTGCCAGCAGTCGAGCAAGCATTAACACCGGGGAGCTGTTTTTT
V: TRBV12-3/TRBV12-4
D: -
J: TRBJ2-2
size: -

CDR3: CSARLASYEQYF
DNA: TGCAGTGCTAGATTAGCGTCCTACGAGCAGTACTTC
V: TRBV20-1
D: -
J: TRBJ2-7
size: -

CDR3: CASSPGRFSYNEQFF
DNA: TGTGCCAGCAGCCCGGGACGATTCTCCTACAATGAGCAGTTCTTC
V: TRBV7-2
D: -
J: TRBJ2-1
size: -

CDR3: CSVVSGTGGYEQYF
DNA: TGCAGCGTCGTATCCGGGACAGGGGGCTACGAGCAGTACTTC
V: TRBV29-1
D: TRBD1
J: TRBJ2-7
size: -

CDR3: CASSPRLAGGPHNEQFF
DNA: TGTGCCAGCAGCCCTCGACTAGCGGGGGGGCCCCACAATGAGCAGTTCTTC
V: TRBV9
D: TRBD2
J: TRBJ2-1
size: few

CDR3: CASRVSNQPQHF
DNA: TGTGCCAGCAGGGTGAGCAATCAGCCCCAGCATTTT
V: TRBV7-9
D: -
J: TRBJ1-5
size: few

CDR3: CASSQDLVSGNEQFF
DNA: TGTGCCAGCAGCCAAGATCTGGTTTCCGGAAATGAGCAGTTCTTC
V: TRBV3-1
D: -
J: TRBJ2-1
size: -

CDR3: CASSYRAGVNTGELFF
DNA: TGTGCCAGCAGCTATAGAGCGGGAGTGAACACCGGGGAGCTGTTTTTT
V: TRBV11-1
D: TRBD2
J: TRBJ2-2
size: once

CDR3: CSVEVSRGPNYGYTF
DNA: TGCAGCGTTGAGGTCAGCAGGGGGCCTAACTATGGCTACACCTTC
V: TRBV29-1
D: TRBD1
J: TRBJ1-2
size: -

CDR3: CASSFNRETEAFF
DNA: TGTGCCAGTAGTTTCAACCGTGAGACTGAAGCTTTCTTT
V: TRBV19
D: -
J: TRBJ1-1
size: few

CDR3: CASSHPGQYGSNTEAFF
DNA: TGTGCCAGCAGCCATCCGGGACAGTACGGATCGAACACTGAAGCTTTCTTT
V: TRBV3-1
D: TRBD1
J: TRBJ1-1
size: few

CDR3: CASRRGLSPYEQYF
DNA: TGTGCCAGCAGGCGGGGCTTGAGCCCCTACGAGCAGTACTTC
V: TRBV12-3/TRBV12-4
D: -
J: TRBJ2-7
size: -

CDR3: CASKPRATSGSTDTQYF
DNA: TGTGCCAGCAAACCCAGAGCGACTAGCGGTAGCACAGATACGCAGTATTTT
V: TRBV6-1
D: TRBD2
J: TRBJ2-3
size: few

CDR3: CASSPGHYMNTEAFF
DNA: TGTGCCAGCAGCCCCGGACACTACATGAACACTGAAGCTTTCTTT
V: TRBV7-2
D: -
J: TRBJ1-1
size: -

CDR3: CASSRTSGRTLNEQFF
DNA: TGTGCCAGCAGTAGGACTAGCGGGAGGACTCTCAATGAGCAGTTCTTC
V: TRBV6-6
D: TRBD2
J: TRBJ2-1
size: few

CDR3: CSAVGDREYEQYF
DNA: TGCAGTGCTGTGGGGGACAGGGAGTACGAGCAGTACTTC
V: TRBV20-1
D: TRBD1
J: TRBJ2-7
size: -

CDR3: CASSLVPGGVETQYF
DNA: TGTGCCAGCAGCTTAGTCCCAGGGGGCGTTGAGACCCAGTACTTC
V: TRBV11-2
D: TRBD1
J: TRBJ2-5
size: -

CDR3: CASHGQGIIGTEAFF
DNA: TGCGCCAGCCATGGACAGGGAATTATCGGCACTGAAGCTTTCTTT
V: TRBV5-1
D: TRBD1
J: TRBJ1-1
size: -

CDR3: CASSERVNTEAFF
DNA: TGTGCCAGCAGTGAACGGGTGAACACTGAAGCTTTCTTT
V: TRBV6-1
D: -
J: TRBJ1-1
size: -

CDR3: CASSQESGVAGELFF
DNA: TGCGCCAGCAGCCAAGAATCAGGGGTCGCCGGGGAGCTGTTTTTT
V: TRBV4-3
D: -
J: TRBJ2-2
size: -

CDR3: CSASTDRGHEQYF
DNA: TGCAGTGCTAGCACCGACCGGGGACACGAGCAGTACTTC
V: TRBV20-1
D: -
J: TRBJ2-7
size: -

CDR3: CASSSPERTSGDLYNEQFF
DNA: TGTGCCAGCAGTTCGCCTGAAAGGACTAGCGGGGATCTATACAATGAGCAGTTCTTC
V: TRBV27
D: TRBD2
J: TRBJ2-1
size: -

CDR3: CASREGRADYNEQFF
DNA: TGTGCCAGCAGGGAGGGACGAGCGGACTACAATGAGCAGTTCTTC
V: TRBV11-2
D: -
J: TRBJ2-1
size: -

CDR3: CASSFGGGEQYF
DNA: TGTGCCAGCAGTTTTGGAGGGGGCGAGCAGTACTTC
V: TRBV12-3/TRBV12-4
D: -
J: TRBJ2-7
size: many

CDR3: CASSYSTRIYGYTF
DNA: TGTGCCAGCAGTTACTCGACGCGGATCTATGGCTACACCTTC
V: TRBV6-5
D: -
J: TRBJ1-2
size: -

CDR3: CASTRDRVNNYGYTF
DNA: TGTGCCAGTACCCGGGACAGAGTCAACAACTATGGCTACACCTTC
V: TRBV12-3/TRBV12-4
D: TRBD1
J: TRBJ1-2
size: -